This T cell receptor beta chain was sequenced for a study of cytomegalovirus exposure and HLA in healthy donors. Trimming removed 5 bases from V and 4 bases from J; junction bases left unmatched: 4. CDR3 length equals 14 residues. CDR1 and CDR2 (germline): SGHTA, FQGTGA. Amplification used 60 Vbeta primers and 13 Jbeta primers. Method: immunoSEQ multiplex PCR; TCRdb's copy keeps in-frame clones and lacks some. The sample shows about 150,000 clones, 60% to 80% of them seen only once. Overall study results and limits: An observed cluster of highly shared sequence variants was recorded as a likely sequencing artifact. Previously analyzed data showed that most TCR beta V segments were productive at a frequency of about 87% or about 30%. The later analysis indicated that the majority of CMV-associated TCR beta chains appeared HLA-restricted. A later analysis linked a missense DCLRE1C variant to TCR beta V- and J-gene trimming.

Notes on this clone: Its antigen is undetermined.

The sequence was obtained from a man aged 30-40 years in good health and CMV-seropositive. The sequenced material came from PBMCs. The chain couples TRBV7-3 to TRBJ2-7; 11 nucleotides line up with TRBD2. The chain's CDR3 is CASSTSGSRYEQYF. The DNA of the CDR3 is TGTGCCAGCAGCACTAGCGGGAGTCGGTACGAGCAGTACTTC.